This TCR beta chain was identified during a study of T cells after yellow fever vaccination (dated by TCRdb to about 2019). With respect to the entire study: Libraries from fractions with low cell numbers were prepared with the SMART-Seq v4 Ultra Low Input RNA kit. To follow T-cell clones before and after both primary and booster YFV17D yellow fever vaccination, bulk TCR alpha and beta repertoires underwent longitudinal sequencing. Two healthy male donors made up the cohort, one aged 18 to 30 years and the other aged 30 to 40 years. Blood samples were taken at several timepoints before and after primary and secondary immunization, and bulk PBMC replicates and cell subsets were isolated.

Study-level results and caveats: Most clones expanded after primary vaccination (almost 98% of CD4 and 70% to 90% of CD8) were re-detected after the booster, suggesting that broad memory maintenance occurred. Because the study included only a couple of donors, the extent to which the findings can be generalized is limited. Computational filtering was required because FACS-sorted repertoires could contain abundant contaminating clonotypes from the bulk population. The secondary T-cell response was found to be weaker but faster than the primary response, with a peak reached on day 5 rather than on day 15. A small fraction of clonotypes showed up in both the CD4 and CD8 compartments, probably as a result of convergent recombination.

The intended sense of this specimen's treatment or condition label: live attenuated yellow fever vaccine strain. At each blood-draw timepoint, two biological replicates of bulk PBMCs were obtained. PBMCs were isolated from peripheral blood using a standard Ficoll-Paque protocol. RNA was extracted with TriZol from bulk PBMCs, CD4 and CD8 fractions, and dextramer-positive and dextramer-negative fractions. Synthesis of TCR cDNA relied on 5'RACE template switching, a step that introduced a universal primer site along with unique molecular identifiers. cDNA synthesis was primed from both the TCR alpha and TCR beta constant segments. Library amplification involved two PCR steps, and the second step added sample barcodes and sequencing adapters. Libraries were sequenced on Illumina HiSeq 2500 (2x100 bp) or NovaSeq (2x150 bp). In the paper's pipeline: MIGEC handled demultiplexing of reads and collapsing into UMI consensus sequences, while MiXCR performed V(D)J alignment. Vaccine-responding clonotypes were identified with edgeR using replicate PBMC samples, with FDR below 0.01 and a log2 fold change above 5 up to day 15 being required. CD4 or CD8 identity was assigned to each bulk clonotype according to whether the clonotype was present at higher abundance in the sequenced CD4 repertoire or the sequenced CD8 repertoire. Through fastp at Q25 and MiXCR, TCRdb rebuilt clones from the public reads, retaining in-frame beta chains. Each record represents a unique CDR3 protein, reported with the most common genes and DNA among its rows. TCRdb's processing, not the authors', yielded these V and J calls. The sample table lists 360,000 or so distinct CDR3 sequences, approximately 10% of them with a count of one. Of the sample, less than 20% falls within the top ten clones.

Its CDR3 holds 13 amino acids, cysteine through phenylalanine. The sequence is cut down to CDR3 DNA, 39 bases in frame from base 1. V is clipped by 8 bases and J by 4 bases, and the sequence between their germline boundaries is 14 bases long. The germline V gene yields KGHSH for CDR1 and LQKENI for CDR2. This clonotype was detected ten times or more. Which antigen it targets is not known. Base qualities are not provided; no much larger clone lies one nucleotide away. Material: PBMCs, obtained on the day of the first yellow fever vaccination. The sequence came from a man aged 18 to 29 who received the YFV17D yellow fever vaccine. The V and J genes are TRBV18 and TRBJ2-5, with TRBD1 perhaps the D gene, on 7 matching bases. The CDR3 reads CASSPQGGETQYF. The sequence in DNA is TGTGCCAGCAGCCCGCAGGGGGGAGAGACCCAGTACTTC.